Listed below are T cell receptor beta chains from one sample, sequenced in a study of blood T cell repertoires in COVID-19. Clones were read by immunoSEQ multiplex PCR, and TCRdb kept only the in-frame ones, dropping some. The table includes 60,000 to 75,000 clones, around 86% detected once. Specimen: peripheral blood. The receptors were sampled from a man over 45 with active COVID-19. Each CDR3 is given with its conserved first and last residue. D genes are given only for firm matches. The size entry is marked missing in some rows and otherwise reads once, few, many or a size class.

j_call v_call d_call clone_size cdr3_nt cdr3_aa
TRBJ2-1 TRBV6-6 TRBD2 . TGTGCCACCCTTCTAGCGGGAGGGGTATCCTACAATGAGCAGTTCTTC CATLLAGGVSYNEQFF
TRBJ2-2 TRBV24-1 TRBD2 . TGTGCCACCAGTGGCGGCGGGAGGGGGGCCCCCGGGGAGCTGTTTTTT CATSGGGRGAPGELFF
TRBJ1-1 TRBV5-1 . . TGCGCCAGCAGCAGCAGTGGGGGCTACTCTGAAGCTTTCTTT CASSSSGGYSEAFF
TRBJ1-1 TRBV9 TRBD1 . TGTGCCAGCAGCGTAACCCAGACAGGGCCGGGGGCTGAAGCTTTCTTT CASSVTQTGPGAEAFF
TRBJ2-1 TRBV6-6 TRBD2 . TGTGCCAGCAGTTATTATGGGACTAGCGGTGAGCAGTTCTTC CASSYYGTSGEQFF
TRBJ2-7 TRBV5-1 . . TGCGCCAGCAGCCCGGGACAGCACGGGACTAGAAGAGAGCAGTACTTC CASSPGQHGTRREQYF
TRBJ2-2 TRBV7-6 . . TGTGCCAGCAGCTTTAGTCGGAACACCGGGGAGCTGTTTTTT CASSFSRNTGELFF
TRBJ2-1 TRBV19 TRBD2 . TGTGCCAGTAGACGGACTAGCGGGGGTTACAATGAGCAGTTCTTC CASRRTSGGYNEQFF
TRBJ1-2 TRBV27 TRBD1 . TGTGCCAGCAGGCCGGACAGGGCTTCGTATGGCTACACCTTC CASRPDRASYGYTF
TRBJ1-5 TRBV30 . few TGTGCCTGGAGTGTACGAGGCAATCAGCCCCAGCATTTT CAWSVRGNQPQHF
TRBJ2-2 TRBV19 TRBD1 . TGTGCCAGTAGGGGGACAGGGGGCACCGGGGAGCTGTTTTTT CASRGTGGTGELFF
TRBJ2-1 TRBV7-6 TRBD2 . TGTGCCAGCAGCTTACCCGGGGGGTCAAGATACAATGAGCAGTTCTTC CASSLPGGSRYNEQFF
TRBJ2-5 TRBV21-1 . . TGTGCCAGCAGCAAACCCCTCCGACTAGCGGGAGTCTTGAAGACCCAGTACTTC CASSKPLRLAGVLKTQYF
TRBJ2-5 TRBV27 . . TGTGCCAGCAGTTTTGTGGCAGGGCGGGGGACCCAGTACTTC CASSFVAGRGTQYF
TRBJ1-1 TRBV7-2 . . TGTGCCAGCAGCTTAGGCGGCAGGGGTGAAGCTTTCTTT CASSLGGRGEAFF
TRBJ2-3 TRBV5-1 TRBD2 . TGCGCCAGCAGCTTCCTAGCGGGAGATTCCACAGATACGCAGTATTTT CASSFLAGDSTDTQYF
TRBJ2-5 TRBV15 TRBD1 . TGTGCCACCAGAGGGGGCGGGGAGACCCAGTACTTC CATRGGGETQYF
TRBJ2-2 TRBV6-6 TRBD1 . TGTGCCAGCAGTAGTACCCGGGACAGGGGGAGGGGGGAGCTGTTTTTT CASSSTRDRGRGELFF
TRBJ1-5 TRBV19 TRBD1 . TGTGCCAGTAGTGGATGGACAGGAGGGCCTCAGCCCCAGCATTTT CASSGWTGGPQPQHF
TRBJ2-7 TRBV25-1 TRBD2 once TGTGCCAGCAGTAAACTAGCGGGAGGCGAGCAGTACTTC CASSKLAGGEQYF
TRBJ1-6 TRBV7-9 . . TGTGCCAGCAGCTCCCAGGGTTATAATTCACCCCTCCACTTT CASSSQGYNSPLHF
TRBJ2-7 TRBV11-2 TRBD1 . TGTGCCAGCAGCTTAGTGGGACAGGGCCCCTACGAGCAGTACTTC CASSLVGQGPYEQYF
TRBJ2-3 TRBV6-5 TRBD2 . TGTGCCAGCCTGACGGGACTAGCGAGCACAGATACGCAGTATTTT CASLTGLASTDTQYF
TRBJ2-3 TRBV6-2/TRBV6-3 . . TGTGCCAGCAGTTACAGACTAGAAGATACGCAGTATTTT CASSYRLEDTQYF